These 21 T cell receptor beta chains came from one sample sequenced in a study of glioma-infiltrating T cells (TCRdb year 2016). TCRdb shows the sequencer as Illumina MiSeq. The iRepertoire nested amplicon-rescue multiplex PCR (arm-PCR) platform was used to amplify TCR alpha and beta CDR3 regions from RNA. TCRdb itself trimmed the public reads at Q25 with fastp, ran MiXCR and retained productive beta chains. Each entry is one CDR3 protein sequence, shown with its most common DNA and genes. A total of about 380,000 distinct CDR3 sequences appear in this sample, approximately 42% of them only once. Approximately 12% of the sample goes to the ten largest clones. Input material: glioma tissue, nonneoplastic brain tissue, or PBMCs (not recorded which). The receptors originated from a human donor with low-grade glioma or glioblastoma, undergoing nonglioma brain surgery, or in good health (not recorded which).

The chain employs TRBV20-1 and TRBJ2-1, with TRBD1 matching over 7 bases. The ends lost 7 bases at V and 9 bases at J; junction bases unmatched: 15. The CDR3 runs to 14 residues. CDR1 DFQATT and CDR2 SNEGSKA come from the germline V gene (reference sequence). CDR3 loop: CSVKDSERGREQFF. Here the CDR3 DNA reads TGCAGTGTTAAAGATAGCGAGAGGGGGCGTGAGCAGTTCTTC.

A few counts support this clonotype. This chain uses TRBV7-9 with TRBJ1-1; tentatively, D is TRBD1 (6 bases). CDR3 length: 14 amino acids. V lost 6 bases and J lost 3, with 14 bases in between. Germline-derived CDR1 and CDR2 are SEHNR and FQNEAQ (reference sequence). The DNA for the CDR3 is TGTGCCAGCAGTTCCGGACAGAAACACACTGAAGCTTTCTTT. Its protein is CASSSGQKHTEAFF.

The chain carries TRBV28 and TRBJ1-5, with a weak D call TRBD1 (5 bases). Per germline, CDR1 MDHEN and CDR2 SYDVKM. The CDR3 extends over 15 amino acids. Deletions cut 1 base from V and 6 bases from J, with 13 bases between. The CDR3, as DNA: TGTGCCAGCAGTTTATCGTCGACAGTCAGTCAGCCCCAGCATTTT. This gives the protein CASSLSSTVSQPQHF.

This clonotype appeared a few times. A much larger clonotype is one base distant, so this may be a read error. The chain recombines TRBV27 with TRBJ1-1, with D uncertain. The V gene's germline CDR1 is MNHEY and CDR2 SMNVEV (reference sequence). Trimming took 3 bases from V and 0 from J, leaving 17 bases between them. This CDR3 has 17 residues. This chain's CDR3 is CASSLLTARRMNTEAFF. CDR3 DNA: TGTGCCAGCAGTTTGCTCACTGCTCGTAGAATGAACACTGAAGCTTTCTTT.

The V and J genes are TRBV15 and TRBJ2-5; D is perhaps TRBD2 (5 bases). The ends were cut back, 7 bases at V and 5 bases at J, with 11 bases in the middle. Germline lookup yields CDR1 LNHNV and CDR2 YYDKDF (reference sequence). CDR3 length equals 12 residues. Written as DNA, the CDR3 is TGTGCCACCACTGAGGGTTACGAGACCCAGTACTTC. It codes for CATTEGYETQYF.

The count of this clonotype is one. V and J are TRBV7-9 and TRBJ2-5; the D call may be TRBD1 or TRBD2 (5 bases each). The CDR3 covers 14 residues. CDR1 is SEHNR, CDR2 FQNEAQ, per germline (reference sequence). Trimming shortened V by 4 bases and J by 0 bases, and 9 bases separated the two germline ends. The CDR3 nucleotides read TGTGCCAGCAGCTCATGGGACGACCAAGAGACCCAGTACTTC. Its protein product is CASSSWDDQETQYF.

Points on this clonotype: Here the CDR3 omits its conserved ending phenylalanine or tryptophan, so a read error is the likely source. The chain uses TRBV20-1 and TRBJ1-5, with TRBD1 matching 7 bases. The CDR3 has 13 amino acids. Germline assignment: CDR1 DFQATT and CDR2 SNEGSKA (reference sequence). V was clipped by 5 bases and J by 5 bases; unmatched bases: 6. In DNA, the CDR3 is TGCAGTGCTGTACAGGGGTCATATCAGCCCCAGCATCTT. Translation: CSAVQGSYQPQHL.

Worth noting for this clonotype: It may be a read error: a sequence one base away is much more abundant. The genes are TRBV7-2 and TRBJ1-1; no firm D call. This CDR3 region has 12 residues. Germline CDR1 SGHTA, CDR2 FQGNSA. CDR3 sequence: CASGLAATEAFF. In DNA, the CDR3 is TGTGCCAGCGGCTTAGCCGCCACTGAAGCTTTCTTT.

The V and J genes are TRBV15 and TRBJ1-2; 7 bases align to TRBD1. The CDR3 sequence is 14 residues long. The germline CDR1 and CDR2 sequences are LNHNV and YYDKDF (reference sequence). V trimming: 4 bases; J trimming: 2 bases; junction bases outside the gene matches: 4. The CDR3: CATSIDRENYGYTF. CDR3 DNA: TGTGCCACCAGCATCGACAGGGAAAACTATGGCTACACCTTC.

This chain joins TRBV6-2 or TRBV6-3 and TRBJ1-1; possible D gene TRBD1, 5 bases. Deletions cut 6 bases from V and 1 base from J, with 15 bases between. There are 15 residues in the CDR3. Germline V CDR1 and CDR2: MNHEY, SVGEGT. The CDR3 sequence: CASSRRDGENTEAFF. Here the CDR3 DNA reads TGTGCCAGCAGCCGCCGGGACGGAGAGAACACTGAAGCTTTCTTT.

This chain uses TRBV20-1 with TRBJ2-1, with D possibly TRBD2 on 5 matching bases. Trimming removed 3 bases at V and 6 bases at J, with 18 bases between. CDR1 is DFQATT, CDR2 SNEGSKA, per germline (reference sequence). CDR3 length equals 15 residues. This chain's CDR3 is CSASTPRGSVNEQFF. DNA for the CDR3: TGCAGTGCTAGCACCCCTCGTGGGAGCGTCAATGAGCAGTTCTTC.

In the case of this clonotype: One end of the junction is discordant with germline, which a read error may explain. The chain uses TRBV25-1 and TRBJ2-3; the match to TRBD1 covers 8 bases. The CDR3 totals 20 residues. Germline V gives CDR1 MGHDK, CDR2 SYGVNS. The CDR3 region is CAISETRTGLSLPGTDTQYF. DNA for the CDR3: TGTGCCATCAGTGAAACCCGGACAGGGCTTAGCCTCCCTGGCACAGATACGCAGTATTTT.

J is TRBJ2-7 and V is TRBV7-2; 11 bases match TRBD2. The J segment lost 2 bases and the V segment lost 5 bases, leaving 2 bases of the junction unmatched. Germline V lookup: CDR1 SGHTA, CDR2 FQGNSA. The length of the CDR3 is 14 residues. The CDR3 DNA follows: TGTGCCAGCAGCCTTAGCGGGAGGGCCTACGAGCAGTACTTC. It translates to CASSLSGRAYEQYF.

This clonotype appeared a few times. The chain employs TRBV28 and TRBJ1-3; D not resolved. V was clipped by 6 bases and J by 7 bases, with 13 bases between them. The CDR3 sequence is 13 residues long. CDR1 and CDR2 from the germline V gene are MDHEN and SYDVKM. The CDR3 DNA reads TGTGCCAGCAGCCCCCCAGTGCGGAACACCATATATTTT. It translates to CASSPPVRNTIYF.

A few counts support this clonotype. The chain uses TRBV19 and TRBJ2-7; tentative D call: TRBD1 (6 bases). The germline V and J ends were trimmed by 5 bases and 0 bases, with 17 bases remaining between them. The germline V gene has CDR1 LNHDA and CDR2 SQIVND (reference sequence). The CDR3 sequence is 16 residues long. CDR3 in DNA: TGTGCCAGTAGTGCACCAGGACAGCAGAGCTCCTACGAGCAGTACTTC. It codes for CASSAPGQQSSYEQYF.

In its sample, this clonotype was seen a few times. This sequence joins TRBV7-2 and TRBJ2-3; no clear D gene. CDR3 length: 14 amino acids. Germline CDR1 reads SGHTA; CDR2 reads FQGNSA. Between the trimmed V and J ends, which lost 5 bases and 8 bases, there was a span of 17 bases. For the CDR3, the DNA is TGTGCCAGCAGCCCCCCTATCCCCTTTGGTACGCAGTATTTT. Protein sequence: CASSPPIPFGTQYF.

The V gene is TRBV20-1, the J gene TRBJ2-1; tentatively, D is TRBD2 (6 bases). The CDR3 runs 12 residues. Germline CDR1 and CDR2: DFQATT and SNEGSKA (reference sequence). The germline V and J ends were trimmed by 5 bases and 8 bases, with 13 bases remaining between them. CDR3 amino acids: CSARDSPYEQFF. The CDR3 DNA follows: TGCAGTGCTCGGGACTCCCCCTATGAGCAGTTCTTC.

The sample holds a few counts of this clonotype. This sequence joins TRBV24-1 and TRBJ2-3; TRBD1 is a possible D gene (5 bases). Germline assignment: CDR1 KGHDR and CDR2 SFDVKD. The V end was cut by 5 bases, the J end by 1 base, with 9 bases between. This CDR3 is 14 amino acids long. CDR3 sequence (DNA): TGTGCCACCAGTGCTACGACAGGCACAGATACGCAGTATTTT. Translation gives CATSATTGTDTQYF.

The chain joins TRBV27 to TRBJ1-4; D unresolved. V was trimmed by 5 bases and J by 0 bases, leaving 10 bases between them. The CDR3 has 15 residues. CDR1 is MNHEY, CDR2 SMNVEV, per germline (reference sequence). CDR3 nucleotides: TGTGCCAGCAGTGAATACGGCGCAACTAATGAAAAACTGTTTTTT. Its translation: CASSEYGATNEKLFF.

There are many counts of this clonotype. The chain links TRBV7-2 to TRBJ2-7, with D uncertain. Trimming took off 5 bases at V and 1 base at J, with 12 bases between the two ends. CDR1 and CDR2 (germline): SGHTA, FQGNSA. The CDR3 is 14 residues long. The CDR3 coding sequence is TGTGCCAGCAGCCCCACCCACTCATCCTACGAGCAGTACTTC. Translated: CASSPTHSSYEQYF.

This clonotype was counted many times. V gene TRBV27 combines with J gene TRBJ1-5; 10 bases fit TRBD1. Germline CDR1 is MNHEY and CDR2 is SMNVEV (reference sequence). The CDR3 sequence is 14 residues long. V was clipped by 7 bases and J by 6 bases; unmatched bases: 6. The CDR3 coding sequence is TGTGCCAGCAAAACCGGGACAGGGGTTCAGCCCCAGCATTTT. Its translation is CASKTGTGVQPQHF.